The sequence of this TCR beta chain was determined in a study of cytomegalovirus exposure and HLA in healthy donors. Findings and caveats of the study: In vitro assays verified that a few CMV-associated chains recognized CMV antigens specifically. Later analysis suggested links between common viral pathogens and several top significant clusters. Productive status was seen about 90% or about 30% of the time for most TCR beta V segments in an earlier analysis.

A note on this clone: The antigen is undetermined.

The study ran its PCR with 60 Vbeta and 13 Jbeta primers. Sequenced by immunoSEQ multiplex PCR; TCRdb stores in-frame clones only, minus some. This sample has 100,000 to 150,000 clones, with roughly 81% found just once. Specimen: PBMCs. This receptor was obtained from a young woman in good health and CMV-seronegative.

CDR3 amino acids: CASSALTGTGYNEQFF. CDR3 DNA: TGTGCCAGCAGCGCCCTTACAGGGACGGGCTACAATGAGCAGTTCTTC. The V and J genes are TRBV7-6 and TRBJ2-1; weak D call: TRBD1 (6 bases). The CDR3 loop spans 16 amino acids. Trimming took 5 bases from V and 3 from J, leaving 17 bases between them. Germline lookup yields CDR1 SGHVS and CDR2 FNYEAQ.